What follows describes a single T cell receptor (beta chain). The antigen remains unidentified. These data belong to a study of CD4 T cells in relation to SARS-CoV-2 and coronaviruses. Clones were sequenced by immunoSEQ multiplex PCR, and TCRdb holds only the in-frame ones, with some missing. This table has 25,000 to 30,000 clones, around 76% appearing once. CDR3 length: 14 amino acids. Germline V CDR1 and CDR2: MGHDK, SYGVNS. Trimming took 2 bases from V and 5 from J; bases not matched to a gene: 5. Before the COVID-19 pandemic, during about 2011-2019, CD4+ T cells were taken from unexposed donors. The cells were cultured for about 10 days before CD4+ T cells were isolated.

The origin of this receptor is a human donor in good health. The chain joins TRBV25-1 to TRBJ2-5; 7 bases are shared with TRBD1. The sequenced material came from CD4+ T cells from PBMCs, cultured in vitro. CDR3 in DNA: TGTGCCAGCAGTGAACCGACAGGGACGGAGACCCAGTACTTC. Protein sequence: CASSEPTGTETQYF.